This T cell receptor (beta chain) stems from a study of blood T cell repertoires in COVID-19. Authors' processing steps: How many nucleated cells were present was estimated from reference gene primer amplification. Clones were sequenced by immunoSEQ multiplex PCR, and TCRdb holds only the in-frame ones, with some missing. The V and J calls and clone size come from that table; D and trimming were worked out from the DNA. Among about 170,000 clones listed, 80% to 85% were seen once. Sequenced input: peripheral blood. This TCR came from a woman in her sixties or seventies with COVID-19, enrolled during active disease.

The CDR3 here is CAWSVGGTGEKLFF. CDR3 DNA: TGTGCCTGGAGTGTGGGGGGTACGGGTGAAAAACTGTTTTTT. This chain uses TRBV30 with TRBJ1-4; D is possibly TRBD1 (5 bases). Trimming left V 0 bases short and J 7 bases short, with 12 bases between. The CDR3 has 14 amino acids. CDR1 and CDR2 (germline): GTSNPN, SVGIG (reference sequence).